This TCR beta chain was captured in a study of monozygotic twins with inflammatory bowel disease. CDR1 is MNHEY, CDR2 SVGAGI, per germline. The CDR3 loop spans 13 amino acids. The study's findings and limits: Against healthy co-twins, IBD patients had lower TCRbeta diversity (measured by inverse Simpson).

TCRdb derives one entry per CDR3 protein from the 5' RACE reads, leaving out DNA. This sample's table reports 150,000 or so distinct CDR3 sequences. Regarding this clonotype: The antigen is not known.

This TCR was sampled from a human donor with ulcerative colitis or Crohn's disease, or a healthy co-twin of an affected twin (not recorded which). The rearrangement uses TRBV6-5 and TRBJ2-1. The sequenced sample consisted of blood. CDR3 residues: CASSYRPYNEQFF.